This T cell receptor (beta chain) was identified in a study of blood T cells in healthy people across ages. Study results and caveats: Roughly linear age-related decline in beta diversity appeared, significant by age 40.

The table lists this clonotype with many counts. Its specificity is unknown. Primers used in a second PCR of about 7 to 12 cycles were a sample-barcoded 5' primer and a J-beta primer mix. TCRdb re-analysed the 5' RACE reads in MiXCR, keeping a single row per CDR3 protein. This table holds roughly 700,000 distinct CDR3 sequences, roughly 50% found once. This TCR was recovered from a woman aged 60-75 years in good health. Sequences were obtained from blood.

In DNA, the CDR3 is TGCGCCAGCAGCTTCAGGGGGACCAATGAGCAGTTCTTC. Protein sequence: CASSFRGTNEQFF. J is TRBJ2-1 and V is TRBV5-1; TRBD1 agrees at 7 bases. This CDR3 is 13 amino acids long. V shed 2 bases and J 6 bases; nucleotides not matched to a gene: 2. In germline, CDR1 is SGHRS, CDR2 YFSETQ.